This T cell receptor (beta chain) was captured in a study of T-cell memory formation after mild COVID-19. Study overall: Most TCR clusters belonged to a single donor.

Per the germline V gene, CDR1 is SGHRS and CDR2 is YFSETQ. Trimming took 4 bases from V and 1 from J; bases not matched to a gene: 10. CDR3 size: 17 residues. Comment on this clonotype: Its antigen is unknown.

TCRdb analysed the 5' RACE reads with MiXCR anew, one entry per CDR3 protein. The sample includes 250,000 to 350,000 distinct CDR3 sequences, roughly a fifth of them seen just once. Points from the study as a whole: Shrinking CD4+ clones were chiefly CM and EM; CD8+ ones were chiefly EMRA.

This chain joins TRBV5-1 and TRBJ1-1; 10 bases map to TRBD1. The sequence was obtained from a young man who had mild COVID-19 (a few samples of this study predate the infection). Cell type and time point are not known. What was sequenced was PBMCs or a T cell subset sorted from them (not recorded which). This chain's CDR3 is CASSPGTGDHGNTEAFF. CDR3 nucleotide sequence: TGCGCCAGCAGCCCCGGGACAGGGGACCATGGGAACACTGAAGCTTTCTTT.